The 22 T cell receptor beta chains below all came from one sample that was sequenced in a study of blood T cell repertoires in COVID-19. Here immunoSEQ multiplex PCR was the method, and the copy in TCRdb shows in-frame clones only, minus some. Among under 200,000 clones listed, more than 85% were seen once. The sample consisted of peripheral blood. Every receptor here comes from a woman aged 80 or older with COVID-19, enrolled during active disease.

The chain joins TRBV7-2 to TRBJ1-5, with D possibly being TRBD1 (6 bases). V lost 5 bases to trimming and J lost 6 bases, with 11 bases between them. This CDR3 comprises 13 residues. Germline V gives CDR1 SGHTA, CDR2 FQGNSA. The CDR3 loop is CASSAQGTQPQHF. CDR3 nucleotides: TGTGCCAGCAGCGCACAGGGTACTCAGCCCCAGCATTTT.

The gene calls are TRBV7-6 and TRBJ2-3, with D maybe TRBD2 (6 bases). The germline CDR1 and CDR2 sequences are SGHVS and FNYEAQ. The CDR3 is 17 amino acids. V was shortened by 0 bases and J by 2 bases, with 15 bases between the two germline ends. The CDR3 region is CASSLAPSAAPTDTQYF. The DNA for the CDR3 is TGTGCCAGCAGCTTAGCCCCTAGCGCGGCGCCCACAGATACGCAGTATTTT. The full variable domain, in which reference TRBV7-6 and TRBJ2-3 provide the parts outside the CDR3, is GAGVSQSPRYKVTKRGQDVALRCDPISGHVSLYWYRQALGQGPEFLTYFNYEAQQDKSGLPNDRFSAERPEGSISTLTIQRTEQRDSAMYRCASSLAPSAAPTDTQYFGPGTRLTVL.

The genes are TRBV2 and TRBJ2-7; 7 positions agree with TRBD1. This CDR3 spans 15 amino acids. The germline V gene has CDR1 SNHLY and CDR2 FYNNEI. With 9 bases clipped from V and 3 bases from J, the junction kept 14 bases outside the gene matches. CDR3 bases: TGTGCCAGTAAGTCCGGGACAGAGGGGATCTACGAGCAGTACTTC. Its translation: CASKSGTEGIYEQYF.

The chain is built from TRBV7-6 and TRBJ2-7; 11 bases agree with TRBD2. CDR1 and CDR2 from the germline V gene are SGHVS and FNYEAQ. The CDR3 length is 18 residues. With 5 bases clipped from V and 3 bases from J, the junction kept 15 bases outside the gene matches. Here the CDR3 reads CASSPGLAGGRRHYEQYF. CDR3 DNA: TGTGCCAGCAGCCCCGGGCTAGCGGGAGGCCGCCGACACTACGAGCAGTACTTC.

The CDR3 region is CASSPGGAANTEAFF. The CDR3 bases are TGTGCCAGCAGTCCCGGGGGGGCGGCGAACACTGAAGCTTTCTTT. This chain links TRBV2 with TRBJ1-1, with D perhaps matching TRBD1 (6 bases). The CDR3 has 15 residues. CDR1 and CDR2 (germline): SNHLY, FYNNEI. V lost 5 bases, J lost 1 base, and 14 bases lay in between.

This chain joins TRBV2 and TRBJ1-3; D not certain. The CDR3 spans 12 residues. Germline V gives CDR1 SNHLY, CDR2 FYNNEI. Trimming shortened V by 5 bases and J by 3 bases, and 5 bases separated the two germline ends. In DNA form, the CDR3 reads TGTGCCAGCAGTACAGATGGAAACACCATATATTTT. Encoded protein: CASSTDGNTIYF.

This chain connects TRBV4-2 to TRBJ1-5; 8 bases fit TRBD1. The germline CDR1 and CDR2 sequences are LGHNA and YNFKEQ. V dropped 1 base and J dropped 4; count of bases not matched to a gene: 3. The length of the CDR3 is 15 residues. The DNA for the CDR3 is TGTGCCAGCAGCCAAGGAGGACAGGGTAATCAGCCCCAGCATTTT. This encodes CASSQGGQGNQPQHF.

The chain links TRBV25-1 to TRBJ1-4, with D perhaps TRBD1 (5 bases). Germline loops: CDR1 MGHDK, CDR2 SYGVNS. The V and J ends lost 1 base and 0 bases respectively, with 9 bases between them. This CDR3 spans 16 amino acids. Written as DNA, the CDR3 is TGTGCCAGCAGTGAATCTAGGGGCTCAACTAATGAAAAACTGTTTTTT. Translation: CASSESRGSTNEKLFF.

The V and J genes are TRBV7-2 and TRBJ1-3, with 7 bases aligning to TRBD1. CDR3 length: 15 amino acids. V was pared by 2 bases and J by 8 bases, with 9 bases of the junction left unmatched. Germline values: CDR1 SGHTA, CDR2 FQGNSA. CDR3 nucleotide sequence: TGTGCCAGCAGCTTACTTCGGGACAGCCTCGACACCATATATTTT. This codes for CASSLLRDSLDTIYF. The full variable domain, its missing parts supplied by reference TRBV7-2 and TRBJ1-3, is GAGVSQSPSNKVTEKGKDVELRCDPISGHTALYWYRQSLGQGLEFLIYFQGNSAPDKSGLPSDRFSAERTGGSVSTLTIQRTQQEDSAVYLCASSLLRDSLDTIYFGEGSWLTVV.

The chain combines TRBV25-1 with TRBJ1-4, with 8 bases aligning to TRBD1. The CDR3 runs 18 residues. Germline CDR1 and CDR2: MGHDK and SYGVNS. With V trimmed by 7 bases and J by 8 bases, 21 bases remained unmatched. The CDR3 DNA reads TGTGCCAGCACTCAAACCGGGACAGGCTATACAGGTCGGGAAAAACTGTTTTTT. Amino acid sequence: CASTQTGTGYTGREKLFF.

This clone has just one count. The chain employs TRBV5-6 and TRBJ1-6; D is perhaps TRBD1 (5 bases). The CDR3 totals 16 residues. V dropped 1 base and J dropped 0 bases, with 8 bases sitting between them. Looked up from germline, CDR1 is SGHDT and CDR2 is YYEEEE. This CDR3 reads CASSLMQGSYNSPLHF. CDR3 bases: TGTGCCAGCAGCTTGATGCAGGGCTCCTATAATTCACCCCTCCACTTT.

The chain is built from TRBV28 and TRBJ1-6; no reliable D call. Germline CDR1 MDHEN, CDR2 SYDVKM. The CDR3 length is 14 residues. With 6 bases removed from V and 9 bases from J, the gap between germline ends came to 15 bases. The CDR3 nucleotides are TGTGCCAGCAGCCGCAGCGCGGGAAGTTCACCCCTCCACTTT. Its translation: CASSRSAGSSPLHF.

This clone was observed once. This chain joins TRBV6-6 and TRBJ1-1, with D possibly matching TRBD1 (5 bases). CDR1 and CDR2 from the germline V gene are MNHNY and SVGAGI (reference sequence). CDR3 size: 14 residues. The germline V and J ends were trimmed by 4 bases and 1 base, with 10 bases remaining between them. In DNA form, the CDR3 reads TGTGCCAGCAGTTTAGACAGCCCGAACACTGAAGCTTTCTTT. Translation gives CASSLDSPNTEAFF.

V gene TRBV9 combines with J gene TRBJ2-2; TRBD2 might be the D (6 bases). The ends were cut back, 4 bases at V and 6 bases at J, with 10 bases in the middle. CDR1 is SGDLS, CDR2 YYNGEE, per germline. The CDR3 spans 13 residues. The CDR3 bases are TGTGCCAGCAGCTATAGGGAGGCCGGGGAGCTGTTTTTT. This gives the protein CASSYREAGELFF. The full variable domain, with the rest looked up from reference TRBV9 and TRBJ2-2, is DSGVTQTPKHLITATGQRVTLRCSPRSGDLSVYWYQQSLDQGLQFLIQYYNGEERAKGNILERFSAQQFPDLHSELNLSSLELGDSALYFCASSYREAGELFFGEGSRLTVL.

The V and J genes are TRBV3-1 (or the pseudogene TRBV3-2) and TRBJ1-2; tentative D call: TRBD1 (5 bases). The V end lost 0 bases, the J end lost 5 bases, and 16 bases lay between the germline ends. The CDR3 spans 16 residues. Germline CDR1 reads LGHDT; CDR2 reads YNNKEL (reference sequence). The CDR3 bases are TGTGCCAGCAGCCAAGATAGGGTCAGCAAGGGGTATGGCTACACCTTC. This encodes CASSQDRVSKGYGYTF.

The sample holds one count of this clone. The chain combines TRBV15 with TRBJ2-1; a possible D gene is TRBD1 (5 bases). The length of the CDR3 is 14 residues. The V gene lost 0 bases and the J gene lost 8 bases, with 11 bases spanning the gap. Germline V gives CDR1 LNHNV, CDR2 YYDKDF (reference sequence). The CDR3 region is CATSRDLQGYEQFF. For the CDR3, the DNA is TGTGCCACCAGCAGAGATTTGCAGGGATATGAGCAGTTCTTC.

The chain couples TRBV15 to TRBJ1-1; the D is unclear. V was pared by 4 bases and J by 5 bases, with 14 bases between. The CDR3 runs to 14 residues. Germline V lookup: CDR1 LNHNV, CDR2 YYDKDF (reference sequence). The CDR3 here is CATSKAQAWTEAFF. CDR3 coding DNA: TGTGCCACCAGCAAAGCCCAGGCGTGGACTGAAGCTTTCTTT.

V gene TRBV5-6 combines with J gene TRBJ1-2; D not certain. Trimming took off 2 bases at V and 6 bases at J, with 5 bases between the two ends. Looked up from germline, CDR1 is SGHDT and CDR2 is YYEEEE. This CDR3 has 11 amino acids. This chain's CDR3 is CASSFTNGYTF. CDR3 nucleotide sequence: TGTGCCAGCAGCTTTACAAATGGCTACACCTTC.

V is TRBV12-3 or TRBV12-4 and J is TRBJ1-1, with D uncertain. V lost 6 bases, J lost 2 bases, and 10 bases lay in between. The CDR3 length is 13 residues. The CDR3 loop reads CASRVILNTEAFF. The CDR3 bases are TGTGCCAGCAGGGTAATACTAAACACTGAAGCTTTCTTT.

V gene TRBV19 combines with J gene TRBJ1-6, with D possibly matching TRBD1 (6 bases). The CDR3 loop spans 16 amino acids. The V gene lost 7 bases and the J gene lost 9 bases, with 22 bases spanning the gap. The germline gives CDR1 LNHDA, CDR2 SQIVND (reference sequence). CDR3 DNA sequence: TGTGCCAGTAATGGCGGGGGGCTTAACAGCGGTTCACCCCTCCACTTT. This encodes CASNGGGLNSGSPLHF.

This chain links TRBV5-8 with TRBJ2-5; 7 nucleotides align to TRBD2. Germline V gene data show CDR1 as SGHTS and CDR2 as YDEGEE. V was pared by 1 base and J by 8 bases, with 5 bases of the junction left unmatched. The CDR3 length is 13 residues. The CDR3 DNA sequence: TGTGCCAGCAGCTTGTCGGGAGGTGGTACCCAGTACTTC. Amino acid sequence: CASSLSGGGTQYF.

This clone was counted between two and nine times. This chain links TRBV10-3 with TRBJ1-2; 7 bases align to TRBD1. This CDR3 comprises 12 residues. Germline CDR1 is ENHRY and CDR2 is SYGVKD. V lost 10 bases and J lost 6; bases outside the gene matches: 8. The CDR3 loop is CATTDRRHGYTF. The CDR3 bases are TGTGCCACCACGGACAGGCGACATGGCTACACCTTC.